A single sample gave rise to the 5 T cell receptor beta chains below, sequenced in a study of T cells after yellow fever vaccination. TCRdb reanalysed the 5' RACE reads using MiXCR and keeps one entry per CDR3 protein. The sample lists some 110,000 distinct CDR3 sequences, roughly 7.2% occurring once. Here the sequenced sample was CD4+ T cells sorted from PBMCs, taken approximately 47 days after the first yellow fever vaccination. These receptors originate from a man aged 18 to 29 who received the YFV17D yellow fever vaccine.

This clonotype showed up just once. Since a much larger clone is just one base distant, this may be a read error. The rearrangement joins TRBV7-2 to TRBJ2-2; tentatively, D is TRBD1 or TRBD2 (5 bases each). V lost 6 bases to trimming and J lost 0 bases, with 17 bases between them. CDR3 length: 17 amino acids. Germline V gene data show CDR1 as SGHTA and CDR2 as FQGNSA. The CDR3 DNA sequence: TGTGCCAGCAGGTCGTTTGGGACGGATCCGAACACCGGGGAGCTGTTTTTT. Its translation is CASRSFGTDPNTGELFF.

This clonotype appeared many times. This chain links TRBV6-5 with TRBJ2-1; TRBD2 aligns across 10 bases. The germline V gene encodes CDR1 MNHEY and CDR2 SVGAGI. The CDR3 length is 16 residues. Trimming took 2 bases from V and 4 from J; bases not matched to a gene: 5. The chain's CDR3 is CASSYPSGGWYNEQFF. CDR3 DNA sequence: TGTGCCAGCAGTTACCCTAGCGGGGGATGGTACAATGAGCAGTTCTTC.

This clonotype was detected ten times or more. The chain combines TRBV30 with TRBJ2-7; 11 nucleotides line up with TRBD2. There are 13 residues in the CDR3. Germline V gene sequence: CDR1 GTSNPN, CDR2 SVGIG (reference sequence). Trimming at V came to 6 bases and at J to 3 bases, leaving 4 bases not matched to a gene. The DNA of the CDR3 is TGTGCCTGTAACGGACTAGCGGGCTACGAGCAGTACTTC. It is translated as CACNGLAGYEQYF.

This clonotype was observed many times. The CDR3 protein is CATSRVQWGTGELFF. DNA for the CDR3: TGTGCCACCAGCAGAGTCCAATGGGGCACCGGGGAGCTGTTTTTT. The chain joins TRBV15 to TRBJ2-2, with D unclear. Trimming shortened V by 1 base and J by 4 bases, and 10 bases separated the two germline ends. The CDR3 runs to 15 residues. In germline, CDR1 is LNHNV, CDR2 YYDKDF (reference sequence).

This clonotype was recorded at least ten times. The rearrangement uses TRBV7-2 and TRBJ2-6; D may match TRBD1 or TRBD2 (5 bases each). The CDR3 length is 17 residues. The germline gives CDR1 SGHTA, CDR2 FQGNSA. Trimming shortened V by 5 bases and J by 3 bases, and 17 bases separated the two germline ends. CDR3 region: CASSQGDQRSGANVLTF. The CDR3 nucleotides read TGTGCCAGCAGCCAAGGGGACCAGAGGAGTGGGGCCAACGTCCTGACTTTC. The full variable domain, with the rest looked up from reference TRBV7-2 and TRBJ2-6, is GAGVSQSPSNKVTEKGKDVELRCDPISGHTALYWYRQSLGQGLEFLIYFQGNSAPDKSGLPSDRFSAERTGGSVSTLTIQRTQQEDSAVYLCASSQGDQRSGANVLTFGAGSRLTVL.